This section outlines one T cell receptor beta chain sequence together with its context. Antigen specificity is unknown. The CDR3 length is 13 residues. Germline CDR1 GTSNPN, CDR2 SVGIG (reference sequence). The V end lost 0 bases, the J end lost 6 bases, and 9 bases lay between the germline ends. This record comes from a study of cytomegalovirus exposure and HLA in healthy donors. Findings and caveats of the study: In a later analysis, most CMV-associated TCR beta chains appeared HLA-restricted. Later analysis indicated greater clonal expansion among HLA-associated TCR beta chains than among equally common other chains. The study found most TCR sequences rare, yet found some public TCRs in many donors.

It was with 60 Vbeta and 13 Jbeta primers that the PCR ran. The authors' processing: There were about 80 million unique TCR beta chains by a later count, and about 11 million of them were shared. Data came from immunoSEQ multiplex PCR; TCRdb stores just in-frame clones and leaves some out. The DNA gave D and trimming, while V, J and clone size come from that table. Of around 130,000 clones listed, roughly 82% are singletons. The chain uses TRBV30 and TRBJ1-5; D gene uncertain. This receptor was obtained from a young woman in good health and CMV-seronegative. Source material: PBMCs. DNA for the CDR3: TGTGCCTGGAGTGTAAACCGGGGTCAGCCCCAGCATTTT. It codes for CAWSVNRGQPQHF.